The entry below gives a single TCR beta chain sequence along with its context. Its antigen remains unidentified. The sample holds no much larger clone one base away, and base qualities are not on file. Collaborating institutions collected whole blood in K2EDTA tubes following their own protocols. For TCRbeta analysis, collaborators shipped samples as frozen whole blood, isolated PBMCs, or DNA extracted from either of those sample types. These data come from a study of blood T cell repertoires in COVID-19 (dated by TCRdb to the early 2020s). For the study in its entirety: Samples from collaborators originated in the United States, Italy and Spain and spanned both the acute and convalescent phases of COVID-19. Subjects who had been exposed to COVID-19, were actively infected with it, or had recovered from it provided the deeply sampled blood TCRbeta repertoires that made up the dataset. Samples came from the ongoing ImmuneRACE study (first 160 participants) plus 1,254 subjects from 6 global collaborators. The repertoires were made available in a free public database intended to serve as a resource for research on the immune response to SARS-CoV-2. Where available, HLA class I and class II types were taken from metadata supplied by the sample provider and were not determined by assay-based typing. The material from the prospective study consisted of cDNA or gDNA derived from T cells, B-cell-depleted T cells, or PBMCs. The sample metadata nearly always contained a de-identified subject ID, COVID-19 status, age in years and sex. General findings and caveats noted by the study authors: How much clinical and demographic metadata was included differed by source and by participant, and the metadata was provided uncurated.

The immunoSEQ Assay, a bias-controlled multiplex PCR, was used to amplify TCRbeta CDR3 regions from genomic DNA. The authors' analysis ran thus. The number of nucleated cells in each sample was estimated from the amplification of reference gene primers within the assay. To quantify the absolute abundance of each unique TCRbeta CDR3 rearrangement, sequence reads were collapsed and filtered. For each sample, productive Simpson clonality was calculated as the square root of Simpson's diversity index across productive rearrangements. TCRdb took over this immuneACCESS table, retaining in-frame rearrangements with V and J assigned. Such tables are incomplete; in checked studies, under half of the missing clones stem from an unresolved V gene, and the remainder is unexplained. That table supplies the V and J calls and clone size; D and trimming were determined from the DNA. Across this sample there are tens of thousands of clones, with more than 70% seen only once. 2.9% of the sample is held by the ten biggest clonotypes.

The CDR3 goes from the cysteine to the phenylalanine over 15 residues. Left in the record is the CDR3 DNA by itself, 45 bases read in frame from the first base. CDR1 LNHDA and CDR2 SQIVND are derived from the germline V gene (reference sequence). Trimmed from V: 9 bases; trimmed from J: 5 bases; junction bases lacking a gene match: 12. Recombination linked TRBV19 to TRBJ2-1, and TRBD2 aligns with 8 junction nucleotides. The specimen sequenced was peripheral blood. The clonotype was recovered from an elderly woman with acute or convalescent COVID-19. The bases are TGTGCCAGCACTTACACGGGGGGGCCTGACAATGAGCAGTTCTTC. This translates into CASTYTGGPDNEQFF.